This entry is about one TCR beta chain. Its antigen is not known. V lost 0 bases and J 5 bases, leaving 2 bases between the germline ends. Germline CDR1 and CDR2: SGHRS and YFSETQ. This CDR3 contains 11 residues. Second doses were pooled across both intervals (about 4 or about 12 weeks). Clones were read by immunoSEQ multiplex PCR, and TCRdb kept only the in-frame ones, dropping some. The sample holds 40,000 or so clones, over 80% seen once. The entry originates in a study of T cell responses to AZD1222 COVID-19 vaccine. Points from the study as a whole: Clonal diversity was possibly underestimated, and white British individuals and females predominated among donors. Per reports, nearly half of all spike-specific TCRs target regions that are unmutated in variants. Spike as a whole was targeted by vaccine-associated CD4 TCRs, dominant at 160-218 and 743-854.

Here the sequenced sample was peripheral blood, taken 28 days after the second AZD1222 dose. The V gene is TRBV5-1, the J gene TRBJ2-5, with D hard to call. The TCR sequence derives from an adult who received the AZD1222 COVID-19 vaccine. The CDR3 loop reads CASSLVETQYF. The CDR3 DNA sequence: TGCGCCAGCAGCTTGGTGGAGACCCAGTACTTC.